This T cell receptor (beta chain) stems from a study of shared clonotypes between healthy human individuals. The CDR3 extends over 14 amino acids. Looked up from germline, CDR1 is SGHTA and CDR2 is FQGTGA. V was trimmed by 4 bases and J by 6 bases, leaving 12 bases between them. With respect to this clone: Antigen: not known.

The study, taken as a whole, reports: The genetic and exposure-history diversity represented was limited by few donors.

Deep level was the assay's run setting. Libraries were prepared by immunoSEQ multiplex PCR; TCRdb keeps only in-frame clonotypes and omits some of them. The table includes about 490,000 clones, over 65% detected once. This TCR was recovered from a woman aged 40 to 50 in good health. Some clones in this sample may be carry-over from other donors' samples. The chain uses TRBV7-3 and TRBJ2-2; no reliable D call. Sequenced sample: PBMCs. CDR3 protein: CASSSPTAPGELFF. CDR3 nucleotide sequence: TGTGCCAGCAGCTCGCCAACCGCCCCCGGGGAGCTGTTTTTT.